The 22 T cell receptor beta chains below were found in one sample sequenced in a study of cytomegalovirus exposure and HLA in healthy donors (dated by TCRdb to 2015 to 2018). The method was the immunoSEQ multiplex PCR assay. For the multiplex PCR, a mixture combining 60 forward primers for TCR Vbeta segments and 13 reverse primers for TCR Jbeta segments was used. TCRdb took this table from immuneACCESS and kept in-frame rearrangements with V and J called. Such tables lack part of the clones; where checked against another copy, unresolved V genes explain under half of the gap, and the rest is unexplained. Counted in this sample were around 130,000 clones; roughly 90% of them appeared once. Together, the top ten hold around 0.5% of the sample. Sample: PBMCs. These receptors came from a woman aged 35 to 49 in good health and CMV-seronegative.

This chain joins TRBV5-1 and TRBJ1-5; D is perhaps TRBD1 (5 bases). CDR1 and CDR2 from the germline V gene are SGHRS and YFSETQ. The CDR3 is 14 amino acids. The germline V and J ends were trimmed by 4 bases and 5 bases, with 13 bases remaining between them. The CDR3 protein is CASSPDGGDQPQHF. As DNA, the CDR3 is TGCGCCAGCAGCCCGGACGGGGGGGATCAGCCCCAGCATTTT.

J is TRBJ2-1 and V is TRBV5-8; a weak D match, TRBD1 (6 bases). The CDR3 totals 14 residues. Germline V CDR1 and CDR2: SGHTS, YDEGEE. The ends were cut back, 4 bases at V and 0 bases at J, with 8 bases in the middle. For the CDR3, the DNA is TGTGCCAGCAGCCACAGGGCCTCCTACAATGAGCAGTTCTTC. This codes for CASSHRASYNEQFF.

The chain is built from TRBV4-2 and TRBJ1-1; possibly TRBD1 for D (5 bases). Trimming pared 3 bases from V and 3 bases from J, leaving 8 bases between. The CDR3 consists of 13 residues. Germline CDR1 and CDR2: LGHNA and YNFKEQ. CDR3 amino acids: CASSQGGYTEAFF. The CDR3 DNA reads TGTGCCAGCAGCCAGGGGGGGTACACTGAAGCTTTCTTT.

The table lists this clone with a few counts. The chain uses TRBV6-6 and TRBJ1-3; D gene uncertain. V was pared by 2 bases and J by 1 base, with 9 bases between. This CDR3 region has 15 residues. Germline CDR1 and CDR2: MNHNY and SVGAGI (reference sequence). CDR3 loop: CASSYGGISGNTIYF. Written as DNA, the CDR3 is TGTGCCAGCAGTTACGGCGGCATTTCTGGAAACACCATATATTTT.

This clone was seen a single time. This chain joins TRBV5-4 and TRBJ2-3; 9 nucleotides agree with TRBD2. Per germline, CDR1 SGHNT and CDR2 YYREEE (reference sequence). V trimming: 4 bases; J trimming: 2 bases; junction bases outside the gene matches: 8. The CDR3 runs 16 residues. CDR3 sequence reads: CASSEGTSPTTDTQYF. In DNA form, the CDR3 reads TGTGCCAGCAGCGAAGGGACTAGCCCCACCACAGATACGCAGTATTTT.

The chain couples TRBV4-3 to TRBJ2-2, with 10 bases matching TRBD2. The length of the CDR3 is 18 residues. Germline assignment: CDR1 LGHNA and CDR2 YSLEER. The V segment lost 0 bases and the J segment 3 bases; nucleotides outside the gene matches: 7. The chain's CDR3 is CASSQEPRTSGYTGELFF. In DNA, the CDR3 is TGCGCCAGCAGCCAAGAGCCCCGGACTAGCGGATACACCGGGGAGCTGTTTTTT.

This chain connects TRBV5-5 to TRBJ2-3, with a weak D call TRBD1 (6 bases). In germline, CDR1 is SGHKS, CDR2 YYEKEE (reference sequence). The CDR3 is 13 residues long. V was shortened by 4 bases and J by 3 bases, with 9 bases between the two germline ends. The CDR3 reads CASSMTGTDTQYF. CDR3 coding DNA: TGTGCCAGCAGCATGACAGGTACAGATACGCAGTATTTT.

The V and J genes are TRBV6-5 and TRBJ2-7; no definite D call. CDR1 MNHEY and CDR2 SVGAGI come from the germline V gene. There are 11 residues in the CDR3. V lost 5 bases to trimming and J lost 4 bases, with 6 bases between them. The CDR3, as DNA: TGTGCCAGCAGTGAAACATACGAGCAGTACTTC. It encodes CASSETYEQYF.

The chain recombines TRBV28 with TRBJ1-2; 8 bases agree with TRBD1. Looked up from germline, CDR1 is MDHEN and CDR2 is SYDVKM. Trimming removed 2 bases from V and 4 bases from J; junction bases left unmatched: 6. CDR3 length equals 15 residues. The CDR3 DNA sequence: TGTGCCAGCAGTTTAAGGGGGGGACAGGTCTATGGCTACACCTTC. Its protein product is CASSLRGGQVYGYTF.

The gene calls are TRBV6-1 and TRBJ2-7; D uncertain. The ends were cut back, 2 bases at V and 5 bases at J, with 4 bases in the middle. The germline V gene encodes CDR1 MNHNS and CDR2 SASEGT. This CDR3 is 11 amino acids long. The CDR3, as DNA: TGTGCCAGCAGTGAACGGGACGAGCAGTACTTC. Translation: CASSERDEQYF.

This rearrangement joins TRBV6-5 to TRBJ2-7, with D possibly TRBD2 on 6 matching bases. Germline-derived CDR1 and CDR2 are MNHEY and SVGAGI. Trimming shortened V by 6 bases and J by 6 bases, and 12 bases separated the two germline ends. This CDR3 is built from 12 residues. The CDR3 nucleotides are TGTGCCAGCAGCAACGCGGGGAGCGAGCAGTACTTC. Protein: CASSNAGSEQYF.

The chain carries TRBV2 and TRBJ2-1, with a possible D match to TRBD2 (6 bases). V was trimmed by 7 bases and J by 1 base, leaving 14 bases between them. Germline values: CDR1 SNHLY, CDR2 FYNNEI. This CDR3 spans 15 amino acids. CDR3 DNA: TGTGCCAGCATGACCGGGCGGGAATCCTACAATGAGCAGTTCTTC. Its protein product is CASMTGRESYNEQFF.

CDR3 protein: CSELRITGTGTYGYTF. The CDR3 DNA is TGCAGCGAACTACGAATAACCGGGACAGGGACCTATGGCTACACCTTC. This rearrangement joins TRBV29-1 to TRBJ1-2; 9 nucleotides align to TRBD1. CDR1 is SQVTM, CDR2 ANQGSEA, per germline. Germline trimming cut 7 bases from V and 4 bases from J; bases unmatched to any gene: 16. The CDR3 is 16 amino acids.

The V and J genes are TRBV7-2 and TRBJ2-5; 9 bases agree with TRBD2. Germline V gene sequence: CDR1 SGHTA, CDR2 FQGNSA. This CDR3 contains 14 residues. The trim removed 5 bases at V and 4 bases at J, leaving 5 bases unmatched. This CDR3 is CASSTPGLAETQYF. In DNA form, the CDR3 reads TGTGCCAGCAGCACACCGGGACTAGCAGAGACCCAGTACTTC.

Of note for this clone: An end of the junction does not agree with germline; a read error may underlie this. The chain carries TRBV7-9 and TRBJ2-2; 7 nucleotides line up with TRBD1. The CDR3 loop spans 13 amino acids. Per germline, CDR1 SEHNR and CDR2 FQNEAQ (reference sequence). The CDR3 region is CSSSSQGAGELFF. CDR3 DNA sequence: TGTTCCAGCAGCTCTCAGGGGGCCGGGGAGCTGTTTTTT.

V and J are TRBV5-1 and TRBJ1-1; no reliable D call. From germline, CDR1 is SGHRS and CDR2 YFSETQ. The CDR3 has 12 residues. Trimming took 5 bases from V and 2 from J, leaving 7 bases between them. DNA of the CDR3: TGCGCCAGCAGACGAGAAAACACTGAAGCTTTCTTT. Translated: CASRRENTEAFF. Based on the CDR3 plus reference TRBV5-1 and TRBJ1-1, the full variable domain is KAGVTQTPRYLIKTRGQQVTLSCSPISGHRSVSWYQQTPGQGLQFLFEYFSETQRNKGNFPGRFSGRQFSNSRSEMNVSTLELGDSALYLCASRRENTEAFFGQGTRLTVV.

The CDR3 coding sequence is TGTGCCAGCAGTTTAAGGCGGGGAGACACCGGGGAGCTGTTTTTT. Its translation is CASSLRRGDTGELFF. The chain recombines TRBV28 with TRBJ2-2, with D possibly being TRBD2 (6 bases). V dropped 2 bases and J dropped 3 bases, with 10 bases sitting between them. Germline loops: CDR1 MDHEN, CDR2 SYDVKM. This CDR3 contains 15 residues.

V and J are TRBV5-1 and TRBJ1-1; maybe TRBD1 (6 bases). Germline values: CDR1 SGHRS, CDR2 YFSETQ. The CDR3 totals 13 residues. The ends were cut back, 4 bases at V and 5 bases at J, with 12 bases in the middle. The DNA of the CDR3 is TGCGCCAGCAGCGTATACAGGGAAACTGAAGCTTTCTTT. It translates to CASSVYRETEAFF.

This chain links TRBV6-1 with TRBJ2-7, with D uncertain. V was cut by 4 bases and J by 5 bases, with 9 bases left in between. CDR3 length: 12 residues. The germline V gene has CDR1 MNHNS and CDR2 SASEGT. In DNA, the CDR3 is TGTGCCAGCAGTGTAGAGTCCCACGAGCAGTACTTC. Translating gives CASSVESHEQYF.

The V gene is TRBV29-1, the J gene TRBJ1-1; no firm D call. Germline values: CDR1 SQVTM, CDR2 ANQGSEA. V was pared by 4 bases and J by 0 bases, with 9 bases between. The CDR3 is 13 residues long. CDR3 sequence reads: CSVASYLNTEAFF. As DNA, the CDR3 is TGCAGCGTTGCGTCTTATTTGAACACTGAAGCTTTCTTT.

The chain joins TRBV2 to TRBJ1-3; D uncertain. This CDR3 spans 15 amino acids. V was trimmed by 3 bases and J by 0 bases, leaving 9 bases between them. CDR1 is SNHLY and CDR2 is FYNNEI in the germline V gene. CDR3: CASSDQAGSGNTIYF. CDR3 DNA sequence: TGTGCCAGCAGTGACCAAGCCGGCTCTGGAAACACCATATATTTT. Using reference TRBV2 and TRBJ1-3 for the parts outside the CDR3, the full variable domain is EPEVTQTPSHQVTQMGQEVILRCVPISNHLYFYWYRQILGQKVEFLVSFYNNEISEKSEIFDDQFSVERPDGSNFTLKIRSTKLEDSAMYFCASSDQAGSGNTIYFGEGSWLTVV.

The chain links TRBV29-1 to TRBJ2-7; no clear D. From germline, CDR1 is SQVTM and CDR2 ANQGSEA. The CDR3 is made up of 11 amino acids. V lost 2 bases and J 3 bases, leaving 5 bases between the germline ends. In DNA form, the CDR3 reads TGCAGCGTTGAATTACACTACGAGCAGTACTTC. Amino acid sequence: CSVELHYEQYF.